The clone carrying this T cell receptor beta chain was seen only a few times. TCRdb processed the 5' RACE reads anew with MiXCR; each CDR3 protein has one entry. The data show approximately 340,000 distinct CDR3 sequences, with approximately 15% seen just once and about 1% held by the top ten. The data belong to a study of CD8 T cells in ankylosing spondylitis. CDR3 length equals 13 residues. With 4 bases clipped from V and 4 bases from J, the junction kept 3 bases outside the gene matches. Germline V CDR1 and CDR2: SGHRS, YFSETQ. This TCR derives from a male donor with ankylosing spondylitis or in good health (not recorded which). V usage is TRBV5-1 and J usage is TRBJ1-1; 8 bases match TRBD1. Sequencing was done on a sample of blood, either unsorted or a sorted T cell fraction (not recorded which). The CDR3 bases are TGCGCCAGCAGCCATGGACAGGGCACTGAAGCTTTCTTT. This translates into CASSHGQGTEAFF.